Listed below are T cell receptor beta chains from one sample, sequenced in a study of technical replicates of blood from several donors. Repertoires were generated with immunoSEQ multiplex PCR, while TCRdb's copy carries only in-frame clones and drops some. The data show about 83,000 clones, with just over 90% seen just once and more than 0.2% held by the top ten. Material for sequencing was T cells isolated from PBMCs. These receptor sequences come from a human donor in good health. Both conserved end residues are part of each CDR3. Fields, in order: D gene, clone size, V gene, J gene, CDR3 DNA, CDR3 protein. D genes are given only for firm matches. Not all rows give a size; the values are once, few, many and, for expanded clones, a class.

TRBD2	NA	TRBV5-1	TRBJ2-5	TGCGCCAGCAGCTTTGAAGCGGGGGAGACCCAGTACTTC	CASSFEAGETQYF
TRBD1	NA	TRBV9	TRBJ1-3	TGTGCCAGCAGCGACGGACAGGGGCGCGCTGGAAACACCATATATTTT	CASSDGQGRAGNTIYF
TRBD2	NA	TRBV5-1	TRBJ2-3	TGCGCCAGCAGCTTCGGACTAGCGGGGCCGGATACGCAGTATTTT	CASSFGLAGPDTQYF
TRBD1	NA	TRBV5-6	TRBJ1-5	TGTGCCAGCAGTTACAGGACAGGGGGAATTCAGCCCCAGCATTTT	CASSYRTGGIQPQHF
NA	NA	TRBV6-5	TRBJ1-1	TGTGCCAGCAGTGCGACGGAGGAGAACACTGAAGCTTTCTTT	CASSATEENTEAFF
NA	NA	TRBV2	TRBJ2-3	TGTGCCAGCAGGGAGCGACTGGGCACAGATACGCAGTATTTT	CASRERLGTDTQYF
NA	NA	TRBV6-4	TRBJ1-1	TGTGCCAGCAGCGCTACAGGGAGCACTGAAGCTTTCTTT	CASSATGSTEAFF
NA	once	TRBV29-1	TRBJ2-7	TGCAGCGTTCACGGGAACTCCTACGAGCAGTACTTC	CSVHGNSYEQYF
NA	NA	TRBV11-2	TRBJ1-6	TGTGCCAGCAGCTTAGAAAACCGCAGTAATTCACCCCTCCACTTT	CASSLENRSNSPLHF
NA	few	TRBV9	TRBJ1-5	TGTGCCAGCAGCGTAGAAATCTCGGGAGACCAGCATTTT	CASSVEISGDQHF
NA	NA	TRBV11-3	TRBJ2-2	TGTGCCAGCAGTAGCCCCGGGTCCGGGGAGCTGTTTTTT	CASSSPGSGELFF
TRBD1	few	TRBV7-7	TRBJ2-3	TGTGCTAGCAGCCCCTCCCAGGGGGCTTCCACAGATACGCAGTATTTT	CASSPSQGASTDTQYF
NA	NA	TRBV5-1	TRBJ2-2	TGCGCCAGCAGCTTGGGACAATCGAACACCGGGGAGCTGTTTTTT	CASSLGQSNTGELFF
TRBD2	NA	TRBV19	TRBJ2-1	TGTGCCAGTAGTAGAGCAGCGGGAGGGGTCAATGAGCAGTTCTTC	CASSRAAGGVNEQFF
TRBD2	NA	TRBV7-9	TRBJ2-1	TGTGCCAGCAGCCTCCCACGCACTAGCGGGATATACAATGAGCAGTTCTTC	CASSLPRTSGIYNEQFF
NA	NA	TRBV6-5	TRBJ2-7	TGTGCCAGCAGTTACGTATCGGGCTACGAGCAGTACTTC	CASSYVSGYEQYF
TRBD1	NA	TRBV10-3	TRBJ1-5	TGTGCCATCAGCTTGACAGGGGGACCGAATCAGCCCCAGCATTTT	CAISLTGGPNQPQHF
TRBD1	once	TRBV19	TRBJ1-2	TGTGCCAGTAGCGCCCCCGGACAGGCCCTTGAGGGGGGCTACACCTTC	CASSAPGQALEGGYTF
NA	NA	TRBV29-1	TRBJ2-5	TGCAGCGGTGTTGGTTGGAAGGGGCTAGACGAGACCCAGTACTTC	CSGVGWKGLDETQYF
TRBD2	NA	TRBV5-1	TRBJ2-1	TGCGCCAGCAGCTTGTTAGCGGGTGAGCAGTTCTTC	CASSLLAGEQFF
TRBD1	NA	TRBV6-1	TRBJ2-7	TGTGCCAGCAGTGACGGGACAGGAACCTACGAGCAGTACTTC	CASSDGTGTYEQYF
TRBD1	NA	TRBV5-5	TRBJ2-7	TGTGCCAGCAGCTGGACAGGGGCCGGATCCTACGAGCAGTACTTC	CASSWTGAGSYEQYF
NA	NA	TRBV7-9	TRBJ1-4	TGTGCCAGCAGCGCCCACAGGGACATTAATGAAAAACTGTTTTTT	CASSAHRDINEKLFF
NA	NA	TRBV21-1	TRBJ1-5	TGTGCCAGCAGCAATAGTAAAAGGGACAGGGCGAGCAATCAGCCCCAGCATTTT	CASSNSKRDRASNQPQHF
TRBD1	NA	TRBV19	TRBJ2-7	TGTGCCAGTAGTGGAGGTCGACACAGGGGAATTGCCTCCTACGAGCAGTACTTC	CASSGGRHRGIASYEQYF
TRBD2	NA	TRBV7-8	TRBJ2-5	TGTGCCAGCAGCTCCCTCGGGGGGAGAGAGACCCAGTACTTC	CASSSLGGRETQYF
NA	NA	TRBV10-2	TRBJ2-7	TGCGCCAGCAGTGATACTCACAGGCCATCCTACGAGCAGTACTTC	CASSDTHRPSYEQYF
TRBD1	NA	TRBV9	TRBJ2-2	TGTGCCAGCAGCGTAGGAGAGACAGGGACCGGGGAGCTGTTTTTT	CASSVGETGTGELFF
NA	few	TRBV4-1	TRBJ1-6	TGCGCCAGCAGACAAGTCTTCAAGTGGGGAGTCCAGTATAATTCACCCCTCCACTTT	CASRQVFKWGVQYNSPLHF
TRBD2	NA	TRBV11-3	TRBJ2-3	TGTGCCAGCAGCTCGACTAGCCCAGATACGCAGTATTTT	CASSSTSPDTQYF
NA	NA	TRBV2	TRBJ1-4	TGTGCCAGCAGCACAGGGTCTACCATGGTGCAACTGTTTTTT	CASSTGSTMVQLFF
NA	once	TRBV13	TRBJ2-3	TGTGCCAGCAGCCGCGTGGTGCAGGCCCCAGATACGCAGTATTTT	CASSRVVQAPDTQYF
NA	NA	TRBV2	TRBJ2-7	TGTGCCAGCAGAGAAGGGGGGCCGGGGCGGAGTTACTACGAGCAGTACTTC	CASREGGPGRSYYEQYF
NA	once	TRBV5-4	TRBJ2-5	TGTGCCAGCAGCTTGGCCGGGGGTCCCGGGACCCAGTACTTC	CASSLAGGPGTQYF
TRBD1	NA	TRBV10-1	TRBJ2-7	TGCGCCAGCAGTGAGTGGCAGGGGGCATACGAGCAGTACTTC	CASSEWQGAYEQYF
NA	NA	TRBV11-2	TRBJ1-1	TGTGCCAGCAGCTTAATCTACGATGGGGGGAAGAACACTGAAGCTTTCTTT	CASSLIYDGGKNTEAFF
TRBD2	NA	TRBV27	TRBJ2-1	TGTGCCAGCAGTTTAGTGGGACTAGCGGGAGGGCCAAGTAGTGAGCAGTTCTTC	CASSLVGLAGGPSSEQFF
TRBD1	NA	TRBV14	TRBJ1-4	TGTGCCAGCAGCCGACAGGGGGCAGGGGAAAAACTGTTTTTT	CASSRQGAGEKLFF
TRBD1	NA	TRBV11-3	TRBJ1-2	TGTGCCAGCAGCTTAGGACAGGGAGATGGCTACACCTTC	CASSLGQGDGYTF
NA	NA	TRBV6-5	TRBJ1-1	TGTGCCAGCAGTTACGGTCAGGGGATTAACACTGAAGCTTTCTTT	CASSYGQGINTEAFF